These 27 T cell receptor beta chains originate from one sample sequenced in a study of T cells after yellow fever vaccination. TCRdb reprocessed the 5' RACE reads with MiXCR, giving one entry per CDR3 protein. The table records some 390,000 distinct CDR3 sequences, over 5% of them present only once. The material was PBMCs, obtained 5 days after the yellow fever booster vaccination. The receptors originated from a man younger than 40 who received the YFV17D yellow fever vaccine.

This clonotype was detected a few times. The chain couples TRBV18 to TRBJ2-1; no clear D. Germline-derived CDR1 and CDR2 are KGHSH and LQKENI. CDR3 length equals 13 residues. With 6 bases removed from V and 4 bases from J, the gap between germline ends came to 10 bases. The DNA of the CDR3 is TGTGCCAGCTCCCGTTCGATTTACAATGAGCAGTTCTTC. Protein sequence: CASSRSIYNEQFF.

This clonotype was seen repeatedly, ten times or more. The rearrangement links TRBV7-8 to TRBJ2-2; 14 bases map to TRBD2. After removal of 5 bases from V and 4 bases from J, the junction contained 6 bases not matched to a gene. Per germline, CDR1 SGHVS and CDR2 FQNEAQ. The CDR3 runs to 17 residues. CDR3 nucleotide sequence: TGTGCCAGCAGCCACCCGGGACTAGCGGGAGTCACCGGGGAGCTGTTTTTT. This encodes CASSHPGLAGVTGELFF.

There are many counts of this clonotype. V usage is TRBV15 and J usage is TRBJ2-7, with TRBD2 identical over 7 bases. The CDR3 loop spans 14 amino acids. V lost 1 base and J lost 3; bases outside the gene matches: 3. Germline V gene data show CDR1 as LNHNV and CDR2 as YYDKDF (reference sequence). CDR3 sequence reads: CATSRVRESYEQYF. The CDR3, as DNA: TGTGCCACCAGCAGAGTGCGGGAGAGCTACGAGCAGTACTTC.

This clonotype came up many times. The chain joins TRBV7-2 to TRBJ2-1; 7 bases are a match to TRBD1. Germline CDR1 SGHTA, CDR2 FQGNSA. The CDR3 runs 15 residues. J was trimmed by 0 bases and V by 5 bases; bases with no gene match: 4. The CDR3 loop is CASSTGTASYNEQFF. The CDR3 coding sequence is TGTGCCAGCAGCACGGGGACAGCCTCCTACAATGAGCAGTTCTTC.

This clonotype was counted ten times or more. The rearrangement uses TRBV6-6 and TRBJ2-5; a weak D match, TRBD2 (6 bases). Trimming left V 7 bases short and J 5 bases short, with 14 bases between. The CDR3 length is 13 residues. Germline V lookup: CDR1 MNHNY, CDR2 SVGAGI (reference sequence). The CDR3 DNA reads as TGTGCCAGCAAGACCGGGGGAAAGGAGACCCAGTACTTC. Translation: CASKTGGKETQYF.

In its sample, this clonotype was seen many times. The chain has TRBV6-1 and TRBJ1-1; possibly TRBD1 for D (5 bases). The germline V gene encodes CDR1 MNHNS and CDR2 SASEGT. V shed 10 bases and J shed 4 bases, with 16 bases lying between them. The CDR3 is 13 residues long. CDR3 sequence (DNA): TGTGCCACCTGGATTGGGGGAAGCACTGAAGCTTTCTTT. This codes for CATWIGGSTEAFF.

Turning to this clonotype: A much larger clone lies one base from this, so it may be a read error. Given the absence of the conserved phenylalanine or tryptophan at the CDR3 end, a read error is likely. The chain is built from TRBV24-1 and TRBJ1-2; D may be TRBD1 (5 bases). The germline gives CDR1 KGHDR, CDR2 SFDVKD. V lost 3 bases to trimming and J lost 4 bases, with 11 bases between them. This CDR3 spans 14 amino acids. CDR3 nucleotides: TGTGCCACCAGTGATGTCGGGACGGGCTATGGCTACACCATC. Its translation: CATSDVGTGYGYTI.

This clonotype has a count of ten or more. This chain connects TRBV7-2 to TRBJ1-4, with a possible D match to TRBD1 (5 bases). CDR1 and CDR2 from the germline V gene are SGHTA and FQGNSA. V lost 5 bases to trimming and J lost 0 bases, with 10 bases between them. This CDR3 is 15 amino acids long. The CDR3 sequence is CASSRRGATNEKLFF. In DNA form, the CDR3 reads TGTGCCAGCAGCAGGAGGGGAGCAACTAATGAAAAACTGTTTTTT.

This clonotype was seen a handful of times. This chain links TRBV6-5 with TRBJ1-1, with 9 nucleotides matching TRBD1. The CDR3 is made up of 17 amino acids. J was trimmed by 5 bases and V by 2 bases; bases with no gene match: 12. Germline CDR1 reads MNHEY; CDR2 reads SVGAGI. CDR3 sequence reads: CASSYPPGTGFKTEAFF. The CDR3 DNA follows: TGTGCCAGCAGTTACCCCCCCGGGACAGGGTTTAAGACTGAAGCTTTCTTT.

In its sample, this clonotype was seen many times. The V gene is TRBV6-1, the J gene TRBJ2-7; 8 bases are a match to TRBD2. V gave up 6 bases and J gave up 5 bases; unmatched junction bases: 12. CDR1 is MNHNS, CDR2 SASEGT, per germline. The CDR3 sequence is 15 residues long. The CDR3 nucleotides are TGTGCCAGCAGCCCTGGGGTAGCGGGATTGAACGAGCAGTACTTC. Encoded protein: CASSPGVAGLNEQYF.

The V and J genes are TRBV5-1 and TRBJ2-5, with a tentative D call TRBD1 (5 bases). Germline CDR1 SGHRS, CDR2 YFSETQ. The CDR3 is 12 amino acids. The V end lost 7 bases, the J end lost 5 bases, and 12 bases lay between the germline ends. In nucleotides, the CDR3 is TGCGCCAGCGTAGGGGCGTCTGAGACCCAGTACTTC. This encodes CASVGASETQYF. The variable domain in full, completed from reference TRBV5-1 and TRBJ2-5, reads KAGVTQTPRYLIKTRGQQVTLSCSPISGHRSVSWYQQTPGQGLQFLFEYFSETQRNKGNFPGRFSGRQFSNSRSEMNVSTLELGDSALYLCASVGASETQYFGPGTRLLVL.

The sample holds many counts of this clonotype. The chain employs TRBV12-3 or TRBV12-4 and TRBJ2-7, with D possibly matching TRBD1 (6 bases). The CDR3 contains 16 residues. V was clipped by 6 bases and J by 2 bases, with 20 bases between them. The CDR3 protein is CASSLQGPLGTYEQYF. The CDR3, as DNA: TGTGCCAGCAGCCTACAGGGACCGCTCGGCACCTACGAGCAGTACTTC.

The CDR3 bases are TGTGCCAGTAGTGGATACGGAGCGGGGTGGGATACGCAGTATTTT. Its translation is CASSGYGAGWDTQYF. J is TRBJ2-3 and V is TRBV19, with 7 bases aligning to TRBD2. J lost 6 bases, V lost 5 bases, and 11 bases had no gene match. The germline gives CDR1 LNHDA, CDR2 SQIVND (reference sequence). The CDR3 runs 15 residues.

This clonotype was found once. V usage is TRBV12-3 or TRBV12-4 and J usage is TRBJ1-3, with D possibly TRBD1 on 6 matching bases. The CDR3 has 15 amino acids. V lost 7 bases to trimming and J lost 7 bases, with 20 bases between them. The CDR3 bases are TGTGCCAGCACCCTTCGAAGGACAGAGGGGAACACCATATATTTT. Encoded protein: CASTLRRTEGNTIYF.

A remark on this clonotype: Just one base apart from a much larger clone, this may be a read error. The chain joins TRBV29-1 to TRBJ1-5; maybe TRBD1 (5 bases). The V gene's germline CDR1 is SQVTM and CDR2 ANQGSEA. This CDR3 spans 12 amino acids. In DNA form, the CDR3 reads TGCATCGTAGGACAAAACCATCAGCCCCAGCATTTT. This gives the protein CIVGQNHQPQHF.

This clonotype was detected many times. This chain links TRBV6-5 with TRBJ2-3, with TRBD2 as a possible D gene (5 bases). Trimming removed 6 bases at V and 6 bases at J, with 10 bases between. CDR3 length equals 12 residues. The germline CDR1 and CDR2 sequences are MNHEY and SVGAGI. CDR3 sequence (DNA): TGTGCCAGCAGGGCCGGCGGGGATACGCAGTATTTT. It specifies CASRAGGDTQYF.

There are a few counts of this clonotype. The chain couples TRBV5-1 to TRBJ2-7; D is perhaps TRBD2 (5 bases). The germline V and J ends were trimmed by 4 bases and 0 bases, with 14 bases remaining between them. CDR1 is SGHRS and CDR2 is YFSETQ in the germline V gene. This CDR3 spans 15 amino acids. The CDR3 DNA sequence: TGCGCCAGCAGCGCCGACGGGGTAGCCTCCTACGAGCAGTACTTC. As protein: CASSADGVASYEQYF. Together with reference TRBV5-1 and TRBJ2-7, the CDR3 gives the full variable domain: KAGVTQTPRYLIKTRGQQVTLSCSPISGHRSVSWYQQTPGQGLQFLFEYFSETQRNKGNFPGRFSGRQFSNSRSEMNVSTLELGDSALYLCASSADGVASYEQYFGPGTRLTVT.

Note on this clonotype: This may stem from a read error, because a much larger clone lies one nucleotide away. The V gene is TRBV29-1, the J gene TRBJ2-7; a possible D gene is TRBD2 (5 bases). This CDR3 comprises 13 residues. The V end lost 4 bases, the J end lost 3 bases, and 13 bases lay between the germline ends. The germline gives CDR1 SQVTM, CDR2 ANQGSEA. CDR3 DNA sequence: TGCAGCGTTGTAGATACTAGGGACTACGAGCAGTACTTC. This encodes CSVVDTRDYEQYF.

This clonotype was observed many times. The V call is TRBV11-2, the J call TRBJ2-1; D is unresolved. V was trimmed by 1 base and J by 3 bases, leaving 13 bases between them. The CDR3 contains 16 residues. Per germline, CDR1 SGHAT and CDR2 FQNNGV. Here the CDR3 reads CASSLVSRKSYNEQFF. DNA for the CDR3: TGTGCCAGCAGCTTAGTCAGTAGAAAAAGCTACAATGAGCAGTTCTTC.

The chain carries TRBV6-1 and TRBJ2-3, with 7 nucleotides matching TRBD2. CDR3 size: 16 residues. Germline V gives CDR1 MNHNS, CDR2 SASEGT. The J segment lost 3 bases and the V segment lost 2 bases, leaving 8 bases of the junction unmatched. The CDR3 spells CASSERDPSGTDTQYF. CDR3 DNA: TGTGCCAGCAGTGAAAGGGACCCTAGCGGAACAGATACGCAGTATTTT.

The J gene is TRBJ2-7, the V gene TRBV3-1, with TRBD2 as a possible D gene (7 bases). The ends were cut back, 1 base at V and 7 bases at J, with 23 bases in the middle. CDR1 LGHDT and CDR2 YNNKEL come from the germline V gene (reference sequence). This CDR3 region has 17 residues. In DNA, the CDR3 is TGTGCCAGCAGCCAAGCCTGGGGGGGGGCGCGAACCGGTGAGCAGTACTTC. Translation gives CASSQAWGGARTGEQYF.

This clonotype was seen a few times. J is TRBJ2-1 and V is TRBV12-3 or TRBV12-4; 15 nucleotides align to TRBD2. Trimming removed 3 bases from V and 4 bases from J; junction bases left unmatched: 7. CDR3 length: 18 amino acids. Here the CDR3 reads CASSFGLAGGPRYNEQFF. The CDR3 region has the DNA TGTGCCAGCAGTTTTGGACTAGCGGGAGGGCCTCGGTACAATGAGCAGTTCTTC.

The sample holds many counts of this clonotype. The J gene is TRBJ2-2, the V gene TRBV12-3 or TRBV12-4; TRBD2 aligns across 12 bases. Losses at the gene ends were 7 bases for V and 7 bases for J; bases not matched to a gene: 4. There are 14 residues in the CDR3. The CDR3: CASITGLAGGELFF. The CDR3 DNA follows: TGTGCCAGCATCACGGGACTAGCGGGCGGGGAGCTGTTTTTT.

J is TRBJ2-3 and V is TRBV5-6; maybe TRBD1 (6 bases). V was cut by 1 base and J by 4 bases, with 13 bases left in between. CDR3 size: 15 residues. The germline V gene has CDR1 SGHDT and CDR2 YYEEEE. CDR3 in amino acids: CASSLFLRGSDTQYF. CDR3 sequence (DNA): TGTGCCAGCAGCTTGTTCCTCAGGGGCTCAGATACGCAGTATTTT.

The chain combines TRBV12-3 or TRBV12-4 with TRBJ2-3, with a weak D call TRBD1 (5 bases). The CDR3 is 15 amino acids. V was pared by 2 bases and J by 6 bases, with 15 bases between. CDR3 sequence (DNA): TGTGCCAGCAGTTTAAGGGGTAGGGTTTGGGATACGCAGTATTTT. Protein product: CASSLRGRVWDTQYF.

This clonotype was seen ten or more times. This sequence joins TRBV20-1 and TRBJ2-1; TRBD1 aligns across 11 bases. The CDR3 covers 20 residues. The germline gives CDR1 DFQATT, CDR2 SNEGSKA (reference sequence). The V segment lost 5 bases and the J segment 0 bases; nucleotides outside the gene matches: 18. The CDR3 DNA is TGCAGTGCTCCCGGACAGGGGGCTGTCGGGCAACGGGGCTCCTACAATGAGCAGTTCTTC. It specifies CSAPGQGAVGQRGSYNEQFF.

This clonotype appeared a few times. The genes are TRBV7-2 and TRBJ1-1; D not certain. V was pared by 5 bases and J by 6 bases, with 13 bases between. Germline assignment: CDR1 SGHTA and CDR2 FQGNSA. The length of the CDR3 is 13 residues. The CDR3 protein is CASSPDPGAEAFF. The DNA for the CDR3 is TGTGCCAGCAGCCCCGATCCGGGAGCTGAAGCTTTCTTT.